The source of this T cell receptor (beta chain) is a study of blood T cells in healthy people across ages. Study observations and caveats: A strong correlation was found between TCR beta diversity and the percentage of naive T cells.

About this clonotype itself: As yet, its antigen is unknown. This may arise from a read error, as a much more abundant clone is one base away.

Together with a sample-barcoded 5' primer, a J-beta primer mix was included in a second PCR lasting about 7 to 11 cycles. Individual samples furnished no less than 3 million CDR3-containing paired-end reads apiece. Each CDR3 protein is one row after TCRdb ran MiXCR on the 5' RACE reads. The sample consists of 850,000 to 950,000 distinct CDR3 sequences, around 30% of them appearing once. This CDR3 region has 15 residues. Germline V gene sequence: CDR1 SGDLS, CDR2 YYNGEE. This TCR was recovered from an elderly woman in good health. Sample: blood. This chain joins TRBV9 and TRBJ2-5, with 7 bases matching TRBD2. CDR3 loop: CVSSMGGGPQETQYF. CDR3 sequence (DNA): TGTGTCAGCTCGATGGGCGGGGGACCCCAAGAGACCCAGTACTTC.